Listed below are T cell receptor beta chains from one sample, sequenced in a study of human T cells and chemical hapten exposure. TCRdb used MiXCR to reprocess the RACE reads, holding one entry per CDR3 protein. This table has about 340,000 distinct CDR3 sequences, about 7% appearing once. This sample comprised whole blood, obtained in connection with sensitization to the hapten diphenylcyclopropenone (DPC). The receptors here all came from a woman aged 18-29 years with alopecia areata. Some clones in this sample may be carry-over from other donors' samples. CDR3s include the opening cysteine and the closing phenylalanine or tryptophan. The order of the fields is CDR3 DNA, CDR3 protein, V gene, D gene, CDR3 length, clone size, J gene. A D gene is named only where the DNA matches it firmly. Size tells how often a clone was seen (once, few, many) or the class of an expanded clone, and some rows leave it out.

CDR3nt: TGTGCCAGCAGTCCCGGTCCCGCAGATACGCAGTATTTT
CDR3aa: CASSPGPADTQYF
v_gene: TRBV5-4
d_gene: .
len: 13
abundance: .
j_gene: TRBJ2-3

CDR3nt: TGTGCCAGCAGCCCCTCCACAGTAGGCTATGGCTACACCTTC
CDR3aa: CASSPSTVGYGYTF
v_gene: TRBV9
d_gene: .
len: 14
abundance: few
j_gene: TRBJ1-2

CDR3nt: TGTGCCAGCAGCCGGACTAGCGGGGACAATGAGCAGTTCTTC
CDR3aa: CASSRTSGDNEQFF
v_gene: TRBV7-2
d_gene: TRBD2
len: 14
abundance: many
j_gene: TRBJ2-1

CDR3nt: TGTGCCATCAGTGAGTCGCGGGACGAGCAGTACTTC
CDR3aa: CAISESRDEQYF
v_gene: TRBV10-3
d_gene: .
len: 12
abundance: many
j_gene: TRBJ2-7

CDR3nt: TGTGCCAGCAGCCAAGGGAAGCGGGGGGCTGGCGGAGGTACGCAGTATTTT
CDR3aa: CASSQGKRGAGGGTQYF
v_gene: TRBV7-9
d_gene: TRBD2
len: 17
abundance: few
j_gene: TRBJ2-3

CDR3nt: TGTGCCAGCAGCCGGCAACAGGGTAGTTATGGCTACACCTTC
CDR3aa: CASSRQQGSYGYTF
v_gene: TRBV28
d_gene: .
len: 14
abundance: .
j_gene: TRBJ1-2

CDR3nt: TGTGCCAGCAGTCCACTATCACGGGTCGGCGCCTTGAACACTGAAGCTTTCTTT
CDR3aa: CASSPLSRVGALNTEAFF
v_gene: TRBV6-2/TRBV6-3
d_gene: .
len: 18
abundance: few
j_gene: TRBJ1-1

CDR3nt: TGTGCCAGCAGTTACTACCGGGACGACTTGGCCGAGCAGTACTTC
CDR3aa: CASSYYRDDLAEQYF
v_gene: TRBV28
d_gene: .
len: 15
abundance: few
j_gene: TRBJ2-7

CDR3nt: TGCAGTGCTATCGGGACAGGGCCTAATTCACCCCTCCACTTT
CDR3aa: CSAIGTGPNSPLHF
v_gene: TRBV20-1
d_gene: TRBD1
len: 14
abundance: few
j_gene: TRBJ1-6

CDR3nt: TGCGCCAGCAGCCAAGATCCGGGGGGCCTCGTTAGCACCGGGGAGCTGTTTTTT
CDR3aa: CASSQDPGGLVSTGELFF
v_gene: TRBV4-1
d_gene: .
len: 18
abundance: few
j_gene: TRBJ2-2

CDR3nt: TGCGCCAGCAGCCACGGCCTGACTGGGAGGGGAGGAGGCTACACCTTC
CDR3aa: CASSHGLTGRGGGYTF
v_gene: TRBV4-3
d_gene: .
len: 16
abundance: .
j_gene: TRBJ1-2

CDR3nt: TGTGCCAGCAGCGTAGTTGAGGGGGGCGGCACAGATACGCAGTATTTT
CDR3aa: CASSVVEGGGTDTQYF
v_gene: TRBV9
d_gene: .
len: 16
abundance: few
j_gene: TRBJ2-3